The 3 T cell receptor beta chains below come from one sample, sequenced in a study of shared clonotypes between healthy human individuals. TCRdb's table, derived via immunoSEQ multiplex PCR, lists solely in-frame clones and lacks some. This table holds about 490,000 clones, around four fifths found once. Sequenced sample: PBMCs. The receptors here all came from a woman aged 40-49 years in good health. Some clones in this sample may be carry-over from other donors' samples.

This clone was seen a handful of times. The V and J genes are TRBV6-4 and TRBJ2-7; 7 bases line up with TRBD1. With 7 bases clipped from V and 3 bases from J, the junction kept 12 bases outside the gene matches. Germline V gene sequence: CDR1 MRHNA, CDR2 SNTAGT. This CDR3 has 15 amino acids. DNA of the CDR3: TGTGCCAGCAAAGAAGGGGGCCAGCCAGACTACGAGCAGTACTTC. This codes for CASKEGGQPDYEQYF.

The rearrangement uses TRBV6-1 and TRBJ2-2, with D possibly matching TRBD2 (5 bases). CDR3 length: 15 amino acids. V was shortened by 7 bases and J by 5 bases, with 17 bases between the two germline ends. Looked up from germline, CDR1 is MNHNS and CDR2 is SASEGT. The CDR3 nucleotides are TGTGCCAGCACCCTCTATGGTGAGGGAACCGGGGAGCTGTTTTTT. This translates into CASTLYGEGTGELFF.

The DNA for the CDR3 is TGTGCCAGCAGCTCCCACGCGGGGCTCAATGAGCAGTTCTTC. It translates to CASSSHAGLNEQFF. The genes are TRBV9 and TRBJ2-1; possibly TRBD2 for D (6 bases). CDR3 length: 14 residues. Trimming removed 4 bases at V and 6 bases at J, with 14 bases between. Germline V gene data show CDR1 as SGDLS and CDR2 as YYNGEE.